Shown below are 12 T cell receptor beta chains from a single sample sequenced in a study of T cells in Graves' hyperthyroidism and ophthalmopathy. Using RNA transcripts as the source, TCR beta CDR3 regions were amplified. Researchers ran a first-round RT-PCR on the TCR CDR3 using the HTBI primer set. TCRdb independently ran MiXCR on the multiplex PCR reads; one entry per CDR3 protein. Here the sample spans 380,000 or so distinct CDR3 sequences, approximately 14% being singletons. The sample was blood. Receptors originate from a woman in her thirties with Graves' hyperthyroidism.

In its sample, this clonotype was seen many times. J is TRBJ1-5 and V is TRBV27; 7 bases fit TRBD1. V lost 8 bases, J lost 3 bases, and 10 bases stayed unmatched. The length of the CDR3 is 15 residues. Germline V gene lookup returns CDR1 MNHEY and CDR2 SMNVEV (reference sequence). The CDR3, as DNA: TGTGCCAGCCGGACAGGCGGAGGAATCAATCAGCCCCAGCATTTT. Residues: CASRTGGGINQPQHF.

The table lists this clonotype with a few counts. The chain joins TRBV19 to TRBJ2-2; D remains ambiguous. V gave up 3 bases and J gave up 4 bases, with 9 bases separating them. CDR3 length equals 14 residues. Germline CDR1 is LNHDA and CDR2 is SQIVND (reference sequence). The CDR3: CASSIRIFTGELFF. The CDR3 coding sequence is TGTGCCAGTAGTATCCGGATATTCACCGGGGAGCTGTTTTTT.

This clonotype was picked up many times. This chain joins TRBV27 and TRBJ2-1; TRBD1 might be the D (6 bases). Germline loops: CDR1 MNHEY, CDR2 SMNVEV (reference sequence). V gave up 5 bases and J gave up 4 bases, with 15 bases separating them. The CDR3 has 15 amino acids. The CDR3 loop is CASSLTGHPYNEQFF. The DNA for the CDR3 is TGTGCCAGCAGTCTTACAGGGCACCCTTACAATGAGCAGTTCTTC.

In this sample, this clonotype turned up many times. The rearrangement joins TRBV10-2 to TRBJ2-7; D is undetermined. This CDR3 is built from 14 residues. CDR1 and CDR2 from the germline V gene are WSHSY and SAAADI. Between the trimmed V and J ends, which lost 3 bases and 3 bases, there was a span of 12 bases. The CDR3 DNA sequence: TGCGCCAGCAGTGACTGGACCTTTGGCTACGAGCAGTACTTC. Its translation: CASSDWTFGYEQYF.

This clonotype was seen ten or more times. The rearrangement links TRBV29-1 to TRBJ1-2; unclear D gene. The V gene's germline CDR1 is SQVTM and CDR2 ANQGSEA. This CDR3 has 10 amino acids. V was shortened by 6 bases and J by 8 bases, with 10 bases between the two germline ends. CDR3 region: CSVFDGGYTF. The CDR3 region has the DNA TGCAGCGTCTTTGACGGGGGCTACACCTTC.

Only a few counts were recorded for this clonotype. The chain recombines TRBV6-6 with TRBJ1-4; D possibly corresponds to TRBD1 (5 bases). The CDR3 runs to 14 residues. Deletions cut 0 bases from V and 8 bases from J, with 10 bases between. Germline V gene lookup returns CDR1 MNHNY and CDR2 SVGAGI (reference sequence). CDR3 in amino acids: CASSYSQGSEKLFF. For the CDR3, the DNA is TGTGCCAGCAGTTACTCCCAGGGCTCGGAAAAACTGTTTTTT.

Notes on this clonotype: Given a much more abundant clone one base away, this may be a read error. In DNA, the CDR3 is TGTGCCAGCAGTTTAATAGGGAGATACGAGCAGTACTTC. This gives the protein CASSLIGRYEQYF. The V and J genes are TRBV28 and TRBJ2-7, with D possibly being TRBD2 (5 bases). There are 13 residues in the CDR3. Germline CDR1 reads MDHEN; CDR2 reads SYDVKM. V was clipped by 2 bases and J by 4 bases, with 9 bases between them.

This clonotype was observed a few times. The genes are TRBV19 and TRBJ1-1; maybe TRBD1 (5 bases). The CDR3 contains 13 residues. V dropped 8 bases and J dropped 6 bases, with 16 bases sitting between them. Germline CDR1 reads LNHDA; CDR2 reads SQIVND (reference sequence). In DNA form, the CDR3 reads TGTGCCAGTGGGGGGACCGACAGCTCTGAAGCTTTCTTT. Amino acid sequence: CASGGTDSSEAFF.

This clonotype appeared many times. The chain couples TRBV6-1 to TRBJ1-1; 9 bases match TRBD1. Trimming took 7 bases from V and 4 from J; bases not matched to a gene: 7. Germline CDR1 reads MNHNS; CDR2 reads SASEGT. The CDR3 is 14 amino acids. CDR3: CASKDRGTSTEAFF. DNA for the CDR3: TGTGCCAGCAAAGACAGGGGGACGAGCACTGAAGCTTTCTTT.

This clonotype was seen only a few times. Sequence at one end of the junction differs from germline and may be a read error. The chain uses TRBV19 and TRBJ2-1; 8 bases agree with TRBD2. This CDR3 is 17 amino acids long. Looked up from germline, CDR1 is LNHDA and CDR2 is SQIVND (reference sequence). DNA for the CDR3: TGTGCCGGTAGCATATCCCTTAAAGCGGGAGTAAACAATGAGCAGTTCTTC. This codes for CAGSISLKAGVNNEQFF.

This clonotype occurred many times. The genes are TRBV29-1 and TRBJ2-3; 8 bases agree with TRBD2. The V segment lost 4 bases and the J segment 4 bases; nucleotides outside the gene matches: 7. The CDR3 contains 14 residues. Germline loops: CDR1 SQVTM, CDR2 ANQGSEA. In DNA form, the CDR3 reads TGCAGCGTTGTTCCAGCGGGAGTATCAGATACGCAGTATTTT. This gives the protein CSVVPAGVSDTQYF.

This clonotype was seen many times. The CDR3 sequence is CASSNRGRFSETQYF. As DNA, the CDR3 is TGTGCCAGTAGTAACAGGGGGCGCTTCTCAGAGACCCAGTACTTC. The V and J genes are TRBV11-2 and TRBJ2-5; 9 nucleotides line up with TRBD1. The J segment lost 4 bases and the V segment lost 9 bases, leaving 12 bases of the junction unmatched. Germline lookup yields CDR1 SGHAT and CDR2 FQNNGV. The CDR3 has 15 amino acids.